The 26 T cell receptor beta chains in this list originate from one sample, sequenced in a study of human T cells and chemical hapten exposure. TCRdb used MiXCR to reprocess the RACE reads, holding one entry per CDR3 protein. The profile shows 350,000 or so distinct CDR3 sequences, roughly 6.9% of them singletons. Described time point: patch test 1, 2 weeks after DPC sensitization. Treatment specified: therapeutic diphenylcyclopropenone sensitization with weekly scalp DPC. The material sequenced was whole blood, taken in connection with sensitization to the hapten diphenylcyclopropenone (DPC). The receptors derive from a woman aged 18-29 years with alopecia areata. Some clones in this sample may be carry-over from other donors' samples.

This clonotype was picked up a small number of times. The chain is built from TRBV5-1 and TRBJ2-3; D is uncertain. Trimming stripped 5 bases from V and 4 bases from J, with 17 bases between. The CDR3 is 15 amino acids. Germline CDR1 and CDR2: SGHRS and YFSETQ. The CDR3 loop reads CASSQRPQGPDTQYF. The CDR3 DNA sequence: TGCGCCAGCAGTCAACGTCCCCAAGGCCCAGATACGCAGTATTTT.

The chain carries TRBV7-9 and TRBJ2-2; 7 bases align to TRBD1. This CDR3 spans 15 amino acids. V trimming: 4 bases; J trimming: 4 bases; junction bases outside the gene matches: 6. Looked up from germline, CDR1 is SEHNR and CDR2 is FQNEAQ (reference sequence). The CDR3 loop is CASSSRDSTTGELFF. The DNA of the CDR3 is TGTGCCAGCAGCTCCCGGGACAGTACCACCGGGGAGCTGTTTTTT. Complete variable domain (other parts from reference TRBV7-9 and TRBJ2-2): DTGVSQNPRHKITKRGQNVTFRCDPISEHNRLYWYRQTLGQGPEFLTYFQNEAQLEKSRLLSDRFSAERPKGSFSTLEIQRTEQGDSAMYLCASSSRDSTTGELFFGEGSRLTVL.

Only a few counts were recorded for this clonotype. This chain joins TRBV20-1 and TRBJ2-7; D gene unclear. This CDR3 region has 13 residues. The germline gives CDR1 DFQATT, CDR2 SNEGSKA (reference sequence). V was cut by 5 bases and J by 2 bases, with 13 bases left in between. The chain's CDR3 is CSAQRHDTYEQYF. The DNA for the CDR3 is TGCAGTGCTCAACGACACGATACCTACGAGCAGTACTTC.

V is TRBV4-2 and J is TRBJ2-5; unclear D gene. CDR1 and CDR2 (germline): LGHNA, YNFKEQ. Trimming stripped 4 bases from V and 0 bases from J, with 9 bases between. The CDR3 length is 14 residues. CDR3 residues: CASSLRAHQETQYF. The CDR3 DNA sequence: TGTGCCAGCAGCCTAAGAGCCCACCAAGAGACCCAGTACTTC.

There are many counts of this clonotype. The rearrangement links TRBV7-3 to TRBJ1-2; the D gene is possibly TRBD1 (5 bases). Trimming left V 3 bases short and J 4 bases short, with 9 bases between. The CDR3 is 13 residues long. CDR1 SGHTA and CDR2 FQGTGA come from the germline V gene. The CDR3 is CASSFGGSYGYTF. Here the CDR3 DNA reads TGTGCCAGCAGCTTTGGGGGGAGCTATGGCTACACCTTC.

This clonotype came up a few times. This chain joins TRBV28 and TRBJ2-7, with D unclear. Trimming removed 3 bases from V and 0 bases from J, with 6 bases in between. There are 13 residues in the CDR3. In germline, CDR1 is MDHEN, CDR2 SYDVKM. The CDR3 region has the DNA TGTGCCAGCAGTTTGGTTCCCTCCTACGAGCAGTACTTC. Its protein is CASSLVPSYEQYF. Variable domain in full (rest from reference TRBV28 and TRBJ2-7): DVKVTQSSRYLVKRTGEKVFLECVQDMDHENMFWYRQDPGLGLRLIYFSYDVKMKEKGDIPEGYSVSREKKERFSLILESASTNQTSMYLCASSLVPSYEQYFGPGTRLTVT.

This clonotype was detected ten times or more. The gene calls are TRBV4-3 and TRBJ1-2; 8 bases are shared with TRBD1. The junction had 4 bases not matched to a gene; V was cut back by 0 bases and J by 4 bases. The CDR3 extends over 15 amino acids. The germline CDR1 and CDR2 sequences are LGHNA and YSLEER. CDR3 amino acids: CASSQDPGGGYGYTF. CDR3 in DNA: TGCGCCAGCAGCCAAGATCCAGGGGGCGGCTATGGCTACACCTTC.

This clonotype has at least ten counts. The V and J genes are TRBV6-5 and TRBJ2-2; tentatively, D is TRBD2 (6 bases). CDR1 is MNHEY, CDR2 SVGAGI, per germline. Trimming pared 2 bases from V and 6 bases from J, leaving 16 bases between. The CDR3 has 16 residues. Here the CDR3 DNA reads TGTGCCAGCAGTTACGGGCTAGCGTCTGCATCCGGGGAGCTGTTTTTT. It yields the protein CASSYGLASASGELFF.

This clonotype was found a few times. The rearrangement joins TRBV20-1 to TRBJ2-3, with 10 bases that match TRBD2. Per germline, CDR1 DFQATT and CDR2 SNEGSKA (reference sequence). V gave up 3 bases and J gave up 14 bases; unmatched junction bases: 11. The CDR3 covers 13 residues. The DNA for the CDR3 is TGCAGTGCTAGTACTAGCGGGGCCCTGATTGGGTATTTT. Translated, it gives CSASTSGALIGYF.

This clonotype was seen more than once but under ten times. The chain uses TRBV4-3 and TRBJ2-7; TRBD1 matches 9 bases. Germline V gene data show CDR1 as LGHNA and CDR2 as YSLEER. The V and J ends lost 1 base and 0 bases, in that order; junction bases with no gene match: 7. This CDR3 has 17 amino acids. The CDR3 protein is CASSQAPQGASSYEQYF. DNA for the CDR3: TGCGCCAGCAGCCAAGCCCCACAGGGGGCGAGCTCCTACGAGCAGTACTTC.

A few counts support this clonotype. CDR3 nucleotide sequence: TGTGCCAGCAGGGGACCCCACTACACTGAAGCTTTCTTT. Protein: CASRGPHYTEAFF. The chain recombines TRBV3-1 with TRBJ1-1, with D possibly TRBD1 on 5 matching bases. CDR3 size: 13 residues. Germline loops: CDR1 LGHDT, CDR2 YNNKEL (reference sequence). Trimming took 6 bases from V and 3 from J, leaving 11 bases between them.

The rearrangement joins TRBV2 to TRBJ2-3, with 10 bases matching TRBD1. The CDR3 runs 15 residues. The V and J ends lost 4 bases and 0 bases, in that order; junction bases with no gene match: 1. Germline V gene sequence: CDR1 SNHLY, CDR2 FYNNEI. The CDR3, as DNA: TGTGCCAGCAGTGCGGACAGGGGGAGCACAGATACGCAGTATTTT. Encoded protein: CASSADRGSTDTQYF. The full variable domain, with the rest looked up from reference TRBV2 and TRBJ2-3, is EPEVTQTPSHQVTQMGQEVILRCVPISNHLYFYWYRQILGQKVEFLVSFYNNEISEKSEIFDDQFSVERPDGSNFTLKIRSTKLEDSAMYFCASSADRGSTDTQYFGPGTRLTVL.

The rearrangement uses TRBV2 and TRBJ1-2, with D perhaps TRBD1 (5 bases). Germline CDR1 is SNHLY and CDR2 is FYNNEI. Trimming took 2 bases from V and 8 from J, leaving 15 bases between them. The CDR3 is made up of 14 amino acids. The CDR3 loop is CASSETGRIEGYTF. The CDR3 DNA reads TGTGCCAGCAGTGAAACAGGTAGAATTGAAGGCTACACCTTC. Full variable domain (missing parts from reference TRBV2 and TRBJ1-2): EPEVTQTPSHQVTQMGQEVILRCVPISNHLYFYWYRQILGQKVEFLVSFYNNEISEKSEIFDDQFSVERPDGSNFTLKIRSTKLEDSAMYFCASSETGRIEGYTFGSGTRLTVV.

This clonotype was counted a few times. This chain joins TRBV2 and TRBJ1-5, with D perhaps TRBD1 (5 bases). This CDR3 is 15 amino acids long. In germline, CDR1 is SNHLY, CDR2 FYNNEI. V was cut by 5 bases and J by 0 bases, with 11 bases left in between. The DNA for the CDR3 is TGTGCCAGCAGTTGGGACGGAGATAGCAATCAGCCCCAGCATTTT. Translation gives CASSWDGDSNQPQHF.

This clonotype has more than one count but fewer than ten. The chain links TRBV10-3 to TRBJ1-2; a possible D gene is TRBD1 (6 bases). The CDR3 contains 14 residues. Germline V gene data show CDR1 as ENHRY and CDR2 as SYGVKD. V dropped 2 bases and J dropped 4 bases, with 11 bases sitting between them. The CDR3 protein is CAISEQGGVYGYTF. DNA for the CDR3: TGTGCCATCAGTGAGCAAGGGGGAGTCTATGGCTACACCTTC.

The chain recombines TRBV5-1 with TRBJ2-5; TRBD2 aligns across 10 bases. V lost 2 bases to trimming and J lost 1 base; unmatched junction nucleotides: 2. This CDR3 contains 15 residues. Germline V CDR1 and CDR2: SGHRS, YFSETQ. The CDR3: CASSFSGGSQETQYF. The CDR3 coding sequence is TGCGCCAGCAGCTTTAGCGGGGGGTCCCAAGAGACCCAGTACTTC.

The genes are TRBV7-2 and TRBJ2-2; 15 bases fit TRBD2. Trimming at V came to 7 bases and at J to 8 bases, leaving 5 bases not matched to a gene. Germline lookup yields CDR1 SGHTA and CDR2 FQGNSA. The CDR3 sequence is 15 residues long. The CDR3 is CASTRTSGGAGELFF. The CDR3 region has the DNA TGTGCCAGCACCCGGACTAGCGGGGGGGCTGGGGAGCTGTTTTTT.

This clonotype has a count of ten or more. Written as DNA, the CDR3 is TGTGCCAGCAGCCAAGAGCGAGGGCGGGGGGGCACAGATACGCAGTATTTT. Translation gives CASSQERGRGGTDTQYF. The chain recombines TRBV4-2 with TRBJ2-3; 8 bases match TRBD2. V dropped 0 bases and J dropped 1; count of bases not matched to a gene: 6. This CDR3 is built from 17 residues. Looked up from germline, CDR1 is LGHNA and CDR2 is YNFKEQ.

This clonotype was seen at least ten times. The chain combines TRBV19 with TRBJ2-1; maybe TRBD1 (5 bases). The V and J ends lost 7 bases and 8 bases respectively, with 18 bases between them. Looked up from germline, CDR1 is LNHDA and CDR2 is SQIVND (reference sequence). The CDR3 spans 14 residues. This chain's CDR3 is CASTPPGLGHEQFF. CDR3 in DNA: TGTGCCAGTACCCCCCCCGGTCTGGGGCATGAGCAGTTCTTC.

This clonotype was counted only a few times. The chain is built from TRBV7-2 and TRBJ2-5; 11 bases fit TRBD2. The V gene end was trimmed by 4 bases and the J gene end by 1 base; junction bases not matched to a gene: 2. This CDR3 has 15 amino acids. Germline V gene sequence: CDR1 SGHTA, CDR2 FQGNSA. CDR3 region: CASSSGLAGQETQYF. In DNA, the CDR3 is TGTGCCAGCAGCTCCGGACTAGCGGGCCAAGAGACCCAGTACTTC.

The rearrangement joins TRBV12-3 or TRBV12-4 to TRBJ2-2; TRBD1 matches at 12 bases. The CDR3 length is 15 residues. Germline trimming cut 5 bases from V and 4 bases from J; bases unmatched to any gene: 2. The CDR3 here is CASSQGQGATGELFF. Here the CDR3 DNA reads TGTGCCAGCAGTCAGGGACAGGGGGCCACCGGGGAGCTGTTTTTT.

This rearrangement joins TRBV7-2 to TRBJ1-4; 7 nucleotides align to TRBD1. V shed 2 bases and J 4 bases; nucleotides not matched to a gene: 4. The CDR3 extends over 15 amino acids. In germline, CDR1 is SGHTA, CDR2 FQGNSA. The CDR3 region has the DNA TGTGCCAGCAGCTTAAGACAGGGCCGTAATGAAAAACTGTTTTTT. Protein product: CASSLRQGRNEKLFF. Together with reference TRBV7-2 and TRBJ1-4, the CDR3 gives the full variable domain: GAGVSQSPSNKVTEKGKDVELRCDPISGHTALYWYRQSLGQGLEFLIYFQGNSAPDKSGLPSDRFSAERTGGSVSTLTIQRTQQEDSAVYLCASSLRQGRNEKLFFGSGTQLSVL.

The genes are TRBV7-3 and TRBJ1-1; 7 bases line up with TRBD1. Trimming took 4 bases from V and 1 from J; bases not matched to a gene: 9. The CDR3 length is 16 residues. CDR1 and CDR2 (germline): SGHTA, FQGTGA. The CDR3 protein is CASSSRTGLGNTEAFF. CDR3 sequence (DNA): TGTGCCAGCAGCTCCCGGACAGGATTGGGGAACACTGAAGCTTTCTTT.

V gene TRBV18 combines with J gene TRBJ2-4; D is unclear. The CDR3 sequence is 14 residues long. Germline V lookup: CDR1 KGHSH, CDR2 LQKENI. V gave up 3 bases and J gave up 3 bases, with 9 bases separating them. CDR3: CASSPPSDKNIQYF. The CDR3 coding sequence is TGTGCCAGCTCACCCCCCTCTGACAAAAACATTCAGTACTTC.

The chain combines TRBV7-9 with TRBJ2-7; possible D gene TRBD2, 6 bases. Trimming left V 5 bases short and J 5 bases short, with 19 bases between. The CDR3 is 15 residues long. Germline V gives CDR1 SEHNR, CDR2 FQNEAQ (reference sequence). CDR3 sequence reads: CASSPHWTTVNEQYF. The CDR3 bases are TGTGCCAGCAGCCCCCATTGGACTACAGTAAACGAGCAGTACTTC. Full variable domain (remainder filled in from reference TRBV7-9 and TRBJ2-7): DTGVSQNPRHKITKRGQNVTFRCDPISEHNRLYWYRQTLGQGPEFLTYFQNEAQLEKSRLLSDRFSAERPKGSFSTLEIQRTEQGDSAMYLCASSPHWTTVNEQYFGPGTRLTVT.

This clonotype was recorded at least ten times. The chain carries TRBV29-1 and TRBJ2-3; D not resolved. The V end lost 6 bases, the J end lost 3 bases, and 10 bases lay between the germline ends. The length of the CDR3 is 12 residues. Germline lookup yields CDR1 SQVTM and CDR2 ANQGSEA. The CDR3 DNA sequence: TGCAGCGTGATCGTAGGGACAGATACGCAGTATTTT. This translates into CSVIVGTDTQYF.